What follows are 2 T cell receptor beta chains derived from one specimen sequenced in a study of CD8 T cells in Susac syndrome. After extraction with the RNeasy kit, about 0.5 to 1 ug of the RNA was reverse transcribed using random hexamers. A single record per CDR3 protein comes from TCRdb applying MiXCR to the immunoSEQ multiplex PCR reads. The sample lists around 190,000 distinct CDR3 sequences; 90% to 95% were seen once. Sample: CD4+ T cells from PBMCs. The source of these receptors is a human donor in good health.

DNA of the CDR3: TGTGCCAGCAGAATCCAAGTCGGCGAGACCCAGTACTTC. It translates to CASRIQVGETQYF. The chain joins TRBV28 to TRBJ2-5; no clear D. The CDR3 totals 13 residues. Per the germline V gene, CDR1 is MDHEN and CDR2 is SYDVKM. V was shortened by 6 bases and J by 5 bases, with 13 bases between the two germline ends.

The chain couples TRBV20-1 to TRBJ2-5; possible D gene TRBD2, 5 bases. This CDR3 contains 14 residues. V was cut by 5 bases and J by 1 base, with 14 bases left in between. Germline CDR1 reads DFQATT; CDR2 reads SNEGSKA (reference sequence). The CDR3 coding sequence is TGCAGTGCTGGGTTCCAACGGGGCCAAGAGACCCAGTACTTC. Its protein product is CSAGFQRGQETQYF.